What follows are 3 T cell receptor beta chains derived from one specimen sequenced in a study of CD8+ T cells in alopecia areata. RNA extraction was followed by reverse transcription into cDNA, which acted as the sequencing template. Clones were sequenced by immunoSEQ multiplex PCR, and TCRdb holds only the in-frame ones, with some missing. The sample has about 2,700 clones, none seen only once. Source material: lesional skin. The source of these receptors is a C3H/HeJ mouse with alopecia areata. This strain's MHC haplotype is H2-k.

This clone has at least ten counts. Gene and germline names: mouse. From the germline J gene comes the end of the CDR3, since the read stops 4 residues before it. V usage is TRBV1 and J usage is TRBJ2-5, with 9 bases lining up with TRBD2. The V segment lost 0 bases and the J segment 3 bases; nucleotides outside the gene matches: 1. Germline V gives CDR1 NSQYPW, CDR2 LRSPGD (reference sequence). The length of the CDR3 is 15 residues. The CDR3 spells CTCSAEGTGQDTQYF. The CDR3 DNA, read in part, is TGCACCTGCAGTGCAGAAGGGACTGGGCAAGAC.

This clone has a count of ten or more. The genes and germline here are from mouse. The missing CDR3 end, 4 residues past where the read stops, is filled in from the germline J gene. The V and J genes are TRBV5 and TRBJ2-2, with D perhaps matching TRBD2 (6 bases). The CDR3 has 14 amino acids. CDR1 and CDR2 from the germline V gene are LGHNA and YNLKQL (reference sequence). The germline V and J ends were trimmed by 4 bases and 3 bases, with 9 bases remaining between them. The part of the CDR3 DNA that was read is TGTGCCAGCAGCCCAGCTGGGGACACCGGG. Translation gives CASSPAGDTG. The whole CDR3 sequence reads CASSPAGDTGQLYF.

Ten or more counts support this clone. Mouse germline and gene names are used. The read ends 4 residues shy of where the CDR3 ends; the end is completed using the germline J gene. The chain joins TRBV13-1 to TRBJ1-1, with TRBD1 matching over 8 bases. This CDR3 contains 12 residues. In germline, CDR1 is NSHNY, CDR2 SYGAGN. The V segment lost 10 bases and the J segment 0 bases; nucleotides outside the gene matches: 2. The sequenced part of the CDR3 DNA is TGTGCCTCGGGACAGGCAAACACA. Protein sequence: CASGQANT. In full, the CDR3 reads CASGQANTEVFF.